The 24 T cell receptor beta chains in this list originate from one sample, sequenced in a study of response to subunit inactivated influenza vaccine. TCRdb processed the RT-PCR reads anew with MiXCR; each CDR3 protein has one entry. The sample lists about 190,000 distinct CDR3 sequences, roughly an eighth occurring once. Sequencing was performed on CD8+ T cells sorted from PBMCs, taken more than 4 days after vaccination. The receptors originated from a man in his fifties who received an inactivated influenza vaccine.

This rearrangement joins TRBV28 to TRBJ2-5; TRBD2 might be the D (6 bases). This CDR3 has 14 residues. Trimming stripped 7 bases from V and 4 bases from J, with 16 bases between. Germline values: CDR1 MDHEN, CDR2 SYDVKM. The CDR3 loop reads CASIPTSSRETQYF. The CDR3 DNA sequence: TGTGCCAGCATTCCGACTAGTAGCCGAGAGACCCAGTACTTC.

This clonotype came up a few times. This sequence joins TRBV5-1 and TRBJ2-3; D unclear. The germline V gene encodes CDR1 SGHRS and CDR2 YFSETQ. The CDR3 spans 15 residues. Between the trimmed V and J ends, which lost 4 bases and 6 bases, there was a span of 18 bases. The CDR3 coding sequence is TGCGCCAGCAGCGACTTGGGATTCTCGGGCGATACGCAGTATTTT. Translated: CASSDLGFSGDTQYF.

This clonotype was detected only a few times. This chain joins TRBV15 and TRBJ2-2; D may be TRBD2 (6 bases). CDR1 is LNHNV and CDR2 is YYDKDF in the germline V gene (reference sequence). V was shortened by 2 bases and J by 5 bases, with 12 bases between the two germline ends. The CDR3 totals 15 residues. The CDR3 DNA follows: TGTGCCACCAGCAGAACAAGCGGGTTGACCGGGGAGCTGTTTTTT. Translated, it gives CATSRTSGLTGELFF.

This clonotype was found a few times. This chain joins TRBV4-1 and TRBJ2-7, with TRBD1 identical over 7 bases. V lost 0 bases and J lost 2; bases outside the gene matches: 10. Germline V lookup: CDR1 MGHRA, CDR2 YSYEKL. This CDR3 has 17 amino acids. CDR3 in DNA: TGCGCCAGCAGCCAAGATTCTCCGCGACAGGGAACCTACGAGCAGTACTTC. Its protein product is CASSQDSPRQGTYEQYF.

This clonotype was seen a handful of times. The chain is built from TRBV7-8 and TRBJ1-6, with D unclear. This CDR3 has 15 amino acids. Germline lookup yields CDR1 SGHVS and CDR2 FQNEAQ. Trimming pared 1 base from V and 8 bases from J, leaving 12 bases between. The CDR3 loop is CASSLESDYHSPLHF. The CDR3 nucleotides are TGTGCCAGCAGCTTAGAGTCCGATTACCATTCACCCCTCCACTTT.

Only a few counts were recorded for this clonotype. The genes are TRBV5-5 and TRBJ2-2; D uncertain. The CDR3 consists of 12 residues. Trimming removed 10 bases at V and 6 bases at J, with 13 bases between. Germline values: CDR1 SGHKS, CDR2 YYEKEE (reference sequence). CDR3 DNA sequence: TGTGCCGGCCAGAACCCCTCCGGGGAGCTGTTTTTT. Translated, it gives CAGQNPSGELFF.

This chain links TRBV5-6 with TRBJ2-7; D gene unclear. The V end was cut by 0 bases, the J end by 1 base, with 14 bases between. The CDR3 consists of 16 residues. Germline V gives CDR1 SGHDT, CDR2 YYEEEE. In DNA, the CDR3 is TGTGCCAGCAGCTTGGCTGCGGAGACACCATCCTACGAGCAGTACTTC. This translates into CASSLAAETPSYEQYF.

The sample holds a few counts of this clonotype. V and J are TRBV20-1 and TRBJ2-1; D remains unclear. Germline V CDR1 and CDR2: DFQATT, SNEGSKA (reference sequence). The CDR3 length is 12 residues. Trimming removed 5 bases from V and 9 bases from J, with 14 bases in between. The CDR3 protein is CSAHPFPSEQFF. For the CDR3, the DNA is TGCAGTGCTCACCCCTTCCCCAGTGAGCAGTTCTTC.

This clonotype was counted between two and nine times. This chain joins TRBV5-1 and TRBJ1-1; 10 bases line up with TRBD1. The V gene's germline CDR1 is SGHRS and CDR2 YFSETQ. V was clipped by 4 bases and J by 6 bases; unmatched bases: 6. The CDR3 extends over 14 amino acids. CDR3 in DNA: TGCGCCAGCAGCATGACAGGGGGCAACGCTGAAGCTTTCTTT. Residues: CASSMTGGNAEAFF.

The CDR3, as DNA: TGTGCCAGCAGCTTTCTGAATCAGCCCCAGCATTTT. Translation gives CASSFLNQPQHF. This chain connects TRBV5-6 to TRBJ1-5; D remains ambiguous. CDR3 length: 12 amino acids. Germline lookup yields CDR1 SGHDT and CDR2 YYEEEE. V lost 2 bases to trimming and J lost 4 bases, with 4 bases between them.

This clonotype was counted a few times. The chain recombines TRBV5-1 with TRBJ1-1; D might be TRBD1 (5 bases). The CDR3 consists of 17 residues. CDR1 and CDR2 (germline): SGHRS, YFSETQ. V lost 3 bases and J lost 4, with 22 bases in between. CDR3: CASSSASSGGTGTEAFF. In DNA, the CDR3 is TGCGCCAGCAGCTCTGCCTCCTCAGGCGGGACGGGCACTGAAGCTTTCTTT.

This clonotype was seen more than once but under ten times. V usage is TRBV20-1 and J usage is TRBJ2-1; 10 nucleotides agree with TRBD1. Germline CDR1 reads DFQATT; CDR2 reads SNEGSKA (reference sequence). The V segment lost 1 base and the J segment 8 bases; nucleotides outside the gene matches: 11. The CDR3 sequence is 16 residues long. The CDR3 DNA reads TGCAGTGCTAGAGCCCCTGGGGGACAGGGGTCGCATGAGCAGTTCTTC. Translated: CSARAPGGQGSHEQFF.

This clonotype has a count of ten or more. CDR3 sequence reads: CATPTRDGYTF. CDR3 DNA sequence: TGTGCCACCCCAACCAGGGATGGCTACACCTTC. The chain uses TRBV19 and TRBJ1-2; tentatively, D is TRBD1 (5 bases). The CDR3 is 11 residues long. V gave up 10 bases and J gave up 6 bases, with 12 bases separating them. Germline CDR1 and CDR2: LNHDA and SQIVND (reference sequence).

There are a few counts of this clonotype. The chain couples TRBV5-1 to TRBJ1-1, with TRBD1 identical over 8 bases. Trimming at V came to 4 bases and at J to 4 bases, leaving 9 bases not matched to a gene. Germline V gives CDR1 SGHRS, CDR2 YFSETQ. The CDR3 consists of 15 residues. The CDR3 loop is CASSRYSGGGTEAFF. As DNA, the CDR3 is TGCGCCAGCAGCCGATACTCAGGGGGCGGCACTGAAGCTTTCTTT.

The V call is TRBV20-1, the J call TRBJ2-1; D uncertain. From germline, CDR1 is DFQATT and CDR2 SNEGSKA (reference sequence). Trimming removed 7 bases at V and 0 bases at J, with 10 bases between. This CDR3 has 13 amino acids. This CDR3 is CSVSRGSYNEQFF. DNA for the CDR3: TGCAGTGTTTCTCGTGGCTCCTACAATGAGCAGTTCTTC.

The V and J genes are TRBV2 and TRBJ2-5, with TRBD1 identical over 9 bases. After removal of 6 bases from V and 4 bases from J, the junction contained 9 bases not matched to a gene. This CDR3 spans 15 amino acids. CDR1 SNHLY and CDR2 FYNNEI come from the germline V gene. The CDR3 bases are TGTGCCAGCAGCCCCGGGGACAGGGAATTAGAGACCCAGTACTTC. Encoded protein: CASSPGDRELETQYF.

This clonotype was detected a few times. The chain uses TRBV18 and TRBJ2-1; D is undetermined. V lost 4 bases and J 5 bases, leaving 6 bases between the germline ends. The CDR3 totals 12 residues. Looked up from germline, CDR1 is KGHSH and CDR2 is LQKENI. The DNA for the CDR3 is TGTGCCAGCTCACGGAACGACAATGAGCAGTTCTTC. Its translation: CASSRNDNEQFF.

At least ten counts were recorded for this clonotype. The gene calls are TRBV7-9 and TRBJ2-7, with 7 bases aligning to TRBD2. Germline values: CDR1 SEHNR, CDR2 FQNEAQ (reference sequence). V dropped 3 bases and J dropped 2; count of bases not matched to a gene: 4. The CDR3 length is 14 residues. The chain's CDR3 is CASSLGGYPYEQYF. DNA for the CDR3: TGTGCCAGCAGCTTGGGGGGGTACCCCTACGAGCAGTACTTC.

This clonotype was seen a few times. CDR3 region: CASSQEGAWVYEQYF. Written as DNA, the CDR3 is TGCGCCAGCAGCCAAGAGGGTGCTTGGGTCTACGAGCAGTACTTC. This chain connects TRBV4-1 to TRBJ2-7; D not certain. The CDR3 has 15 amino acids. In germline, CDR1 is MGHRA, CDR2 YSYEKL. The germline V and J ends were trimmed by 0 bases and 3 bases, with 12 bases remaining between them.

In its sample, this clonotype was seen a few times. V is TRBV12-3 or TRBV12-4 and J is TRBJ1-2; D remains unclear. Trimming removed 1 base at V and 8 bases at J, with 23 bases between. The CDR3 has 17 amino acids. CDR3 nucleotides: TGTGCCAGCAGTTTAGGTCCCCAGGCAATGGTCTTCGGGGGCTACACCTTC. Translation gives CASSLGPQAMVFGGYTF.

This clonotype was picked up a small number of times. V is TRBV2 and J is TRBJ2-7; maybe TRBD2 (5 bases). This CDR3 is 14 amino acids long. Trimming removed 0 bases from V and 3 bases from J, with 9 bases in between. Looked up from germline, CDR1 is SNHLY and CDR2 is FYNNEI. CDR3 in DNA: TGTGCCAGCAGTGAAGCGCTTCGGGGCTACGAGCAGTACTTC. This sequence encodes CASSEALRGYEQYF.

This clonotype was observed many times. At one boundary the junction diverges from the germline segment, which might be a read error. This chain uses TRBV6-6 with TRBJ2-7; D not resolved. This CDR3 spans 11 amino acids. Germline values: CDR1 MNHNY, CDR2 SVGAGI (reference sequence). CDR3 DNA sequence: TGTGCCAGCAGTTACGGTTCTTTAAAGTTCTTC. It specifies CASSYGSLKFF.

The gene calls are TRBV28 and TRBJ1-5; D is unresolved. Germline V gene lookup returns CDR1 MDHEN and CDR2 SYDVKM. V was cut by 5 bases and J by 0 bases, with 8 bases left in between. The CDR3 runs 14 residues. CDR3 in DNA: TGTGCCAGCAGTCCGGGTCTTAGCAATCAGCCCCAGCATTTT. Translated: CASSPGLSNQPQHF.

The chain joins TRBV3-1 to TRBJ1-1; 7 bases align to TRBD1. V lost 4 bases, J lost 2 bases, and 13 bases stayed unmatched. The CDR3 consists of 17 residues. Germline-derived CDR1 and CDR2 are LGHDT and YNNKEL (reference sequence). The CDR3: CASSPTLGTALNTEAFF. CDR3 in DNA: TGTGCCAGCAGCCCCACCCTCGGGACAGCCCTCAACACTGAAGCTTTCTTT. Drawing the rest from reference TRBV3-1 and TRBJ1-1, the complete variable domain is DTAVSQTPKYLVTQMGNDKSIKCEQNLGHDTMYWYKQDSKKFLKIMFSYNNKELIINETVPNRFSPKSPDKAHLNLHINSLELGDSAVYFCASSPTLGTALNTEAFFGQGTRLTVV.